The 27 T cell receptor beta chains listed next were all sequenced from one sample in a study of CD8 T cells in Susac syndrome. Random hexamers primed reverse transcription of 0.5 to 1 ug RNA. TCRdb recomputed calls from the immunoSEQ multiplex PCR reads with MiXCR, one row per CDR3 protein. The sample carries 74,000 or so distinct CDR3 sequences, 85% to 95% recorded once. The sample taken for sequencing was CD4+ T cells from PBMCs. The source of these receptors is a human donor with Susac syndrome.

The chain uses TRBV25-1 and TRBJ1-5; 7 nucleotides match TRBD1. This CDR3 comprises 15 residues. Germline V CDR1 and CDR2: MGHDK, SYGVNS. The J segment lost 4 bases and the V segment lost 0 bases, leaving 3 bases of the junction unmatched. CDR3 sequence (DNA): TGTGCCAGCAGTGAATATGGGGACAGAAATCAGCCCCAGCATTTT. Its translation: CASSEYGDRNQPQHF.

The rearrangement joins TRBV27 to TRBJ2-5; the D gene is possibly TRBD1 (6 bases). Germline V gene data show CDR1 as MNHEY and CDR2 as SMNVEV (reference sequence). This CDR3 region has 14 residues. Trimming shortened V by 6 bases and J by 0 bases, and 11 bases separated the two germline ends. The CDR3 bases are TGTGCCAGCAGGATGGGACAAAACCAAGAGACCCAGTACTTC. Translation gives CASRMGQNQETQYF.

The rearrangement joins TRBV13 to TRBJ1-3; D is undetermined. This CDR3 is built from 14 residues. Trimming left V 8 bases short and J 0 bases short, with 11 bases between. Germline CDR1 PRHDT, CDR2 FYEKMQ (reference sequence). The CDR3 region has the DNA TGTGCCAGCGGACGGGGAAACTCTGGAAACACCATATATTTT. Translation: CASGRGNSGNTIYF.

The chain links TRBV6-5 to TRBJ1-6; D is unresolved. Trimming cost V 4 bases and J 6 bases, with 13 bases left between them. CDR3 size: 15 residues. Germline loops: CDR1 MNHEY, CDR2 SVGAGI. The CDR3 bases are TGTGCCAGCAGTTCTGGACCGCTTAGTAATTCACCCCTCCACTTT. Translation: CASSSGPLSNSPLHF.

This sequence joins TRBV24-1 and TRBJ2-1; perhaps TRBD1 as D (5 bases). The germline V gene encodes CDR1 KGHDR and CDR2 SFDVKD. Trimming took 2 bases from V and 7 from J, leaving 14 bases between them. The CDR3 covers 15 residues. For the CDR3, the DNA is TGTGCCACCAGTGATTACTCAGGGCGTCGGAATGAGCAGTTCTTC. Residues: CATSDYSGRRNEQFF.

The V gene is TRBV5-1, the J gene TRBJ1-6; TRBD1 agrees at 7 bases. CDR1 SGHRS and CDR2 YFSETQ come from the germline V gene. CDR3 length: 15 amino acids. V lost 4 bases to trimming and J lost 9 bases; unmatched junction nucleotides: 10. CDR3 bases: TGCGCCAGCAGCCCCACGGGACAGACTACTTCACCCCTCCACTTT. Its protein is CASSPTGQTTSPLHF. Full variable domain (missing parts from reference TRBV5-1 and TRBJ1-6): KAGVTQTPRYLIKTRGQQVTLSCSPISGHRSVSWYQQTPGQGLQFLFEYFSETQRNKGNFPGRFSGRQFSNSRSEMNVSTLELGDSALYLCASSPTGQTTSPLHFGNGTRLTVT.

This clonotype was recorded only once. The gene calls are TRBV19 and TRBJ2-1; 9 bases fit TRBD1. The CDR3 runs to 16 residues. Germline assignment: CDR1 LNHDA and CDR2 SQIVND (reference sequence). V gave up 4 bases and J gave up 3 bases; unmatched junction bases: 7. The CDR3 nucleotides read TGTGCCAGTAGTAAGATGAGACAGGGGGGCTACAATGAGCAGTTCTTC. Its protein is CASSKMRQGGYNEQFF.

This clonotype was seen only once. The chain carries TRBV25-1 and TRBJ2-3; D is uncertain. This CDR3 spans 13 amino acids. The germline gives CDR1 MGHDK, CDR2 SYGVNS. Trimming left V 2 bases short and J 7 bases short, with 10 bases between. The chain's CDR3 is CASSEGGSYTQYF. The CDR3 DNA reads TGTGCCAGCAGTGAAGGCGGCAGCTATACGCAGTATTTT.

V gene TRBV7-2 combines with J gene TRBJ2-5, with D perhaps TRBD2 (5 bases). This CDR3 has 17 residues. Germline V lookup: CDR1 SGHTA, CDR2 FQGNSA. Trimming removed 2 bases at V and 4 bases at J, with 20 bases between. CDR3 bases: TGTGCCAGCAGCTTACAACTGCTAGCTAATCCCAGAGAGACCCAGTACTTC. It specifies CASSLQLLANPRETQYF.

The rearrangement links TRBV5-4 to TRBJ1-4, with D maybe TRBD1 (5 bases). Per germline, CDR1 SGHNT and CDR2 YYREEE (reference sequence). This CDR3 contains 13 residues. V was cut by 5 bases and J by 4 bases, with 9 bases left in between. CDR3 sequence reads: CASSTGGNEKLFF. CDR3 sequence (DNA): TGTGCCAGCAGTACCGGGGGTAATGAAAAACTGTTTTTT.

The chain combines TRBV6-5 with TRBJ2-1; 11 bases agree with TRBD2. Germline V CDR1 and CDR2: MNHEY, SVGAGI. V lost 6 bases, J lost 1 base, and 14 bases stayed unmatched. The CDR3 has 19 amino acids. CDR3 protein: CASSLAGGPVGRSYNEQFF. The CDR3 DNA reads as TGTGCCAGCAGCTTAGCGGGAGGGCCGGTTGGGAGGTCCTACAATGAGCAGTTCTTC.

This chain links TRBV5-1 with TRBJ1-5, with D unclear. Germline CDR1 reads SGHRS; CDR2 reads YFSETQ. The CDR3 is made up of 13 amino acids. Trimming took off 0 bases at V and 0 bases at J, with 1 base between the two ends. DNA for the CDR3: TGCGCCAGCAGCTTGGTTAGCAATCAGCCCCAGCATTTT. It codes for CASSLVSNQPQHF.

The sample holds one count of this clonotype. The genes are TRBV5-1 and TRBJ2-3; unclear D gene. Deletions cut 0 bases from V and 0 bases from J, with 14 bases between. Germline assignment: CDR1 SGHRS and CDR2 YFSETQ. The CDR3 extends over 17 amino acids. The CDR3, as DNA: TGCGCCAGCAGCTTGGCGCCAGCCGGGTCTAGCACAGATACGCAGTATTTT. It specifies CASSLAPAGSSTDTQYF.

This clonotype occurred once. The chain has TRBV12-3 or TRBV12-4 and TRBJ2-6; D is tentatively TRBD1 or TRBD2 (5 bases each). CDR3 size: 16 residues. The V and J ends lost 4 bases and 4 bases respectively, with 14 bases between them. The CDR3 sequence: CASSYPGLGGANVLTF. For the CDR3, the DNA is TGTGCCAGCAGTTACCCGGGGCTAGGAGGGGCCAACGTCCTGACTTTC.

This clonotype has only one observation. The rearrangement uses TRBV5-1 and TRBJ1-4; 7 bases are a match to TRBD1. The CDR3 is made up of 16 amino acids. Per the germline V gene, CDR1 is SGHRS and CDR2 is YFSETQ. The ends lost 2 bases at V and 7 bases at J; junction bases unmatched: 11. This CDR3 is CASSFAGTTGSEKLFF. The CDR3 DNA reads as TGCGCCAGCAGCTTCGCCGGGACGACAGGGAGTGAAAAACTGTTTTTT.

V gene TRBV11-3 combines with J gene TRBJ2-3, with D perhaps matching TRBD2 (6 bases). The CDR3 contains 12 residues. V dropped 5 bases and J dropped 5 bases, with 8 bases sitting between them. The germline V gene encodes CDR1 SGHNT and CDR2 YENEEA. In DNA, the CDR3 is TGTGCCAGCAGCAGGGGAGGAGATACGCAGTATTTT. Translated, it gives CASSRGGDTQYF.

The rearrangement joins TRBV5-4 to TRBJ1-3; tentative D call: TRBD1 (5 bases). CDR1 is SGHNT and CDR2 is YYREEE in the germline V gene (reference sequence). This CDR3 comprises 18 residues. The V end was cut by 4 bases, the J end by 0 bases, with 20 bases between. The CDR3 is CASSNPLRDGLSGNTIYF. CDR3 DNA sequence: TGTGCCAGCAGCAACCCCCTCCGGGACGGGCTCTCTGGAAACACCATATATTTT.

The gene calls are TRBV3-1 and TRBJ2-6, with 11 bases matching TRBD1. CDR1 and CDR2 from the germline V gene are LGHDT and YNNKEL (reference sequence). V was clipped by 3 bases and J by 4 bases; unmatched bases: 8. The CDR3 has 18 amino acids. DNA of the CDR3: TGTGCCAGCAGCCACCTCGGACAGGGGGCGGGCGGGGCCAACGTCCTGACTTTC. As protein: CASSHLGQGAGGANVLTF.

CDR3 in amino acids: CSARVGRNTEAFF. In DNA form, the CDR3 reads TGCAGTGCTAGAGTCGGGCGGAACACTGAAGCTTTCTTT. This chain connects TRBV20-1 to TRBJ1-1; no firm D call. Germline V gene sequence: CDR1 DFQATT, CDR2 SNEGSKA (reference sequence). CDR3 size: 13 residues. Trimming removed 1 base from V and 1 base from J, with 7 bases in between.

The rearrangement links TRBV7-2 to TRBJ2-5; a possible D gene is TRBD2 (5 bases). Germline values: CDR1 SGHTA, CDR2 FQGNSA. V shed 7 bases and J shed 2 bases, with 14 bases lying between them. This CDR3 is built from 14 residues. CDR3 sequence reads: CASTPHRGQETQYF. The CDR3 nucleotides are TGTGCCAGCACCCCGCACCGGGGACAAGAGACCCAGTACTTC.

The gene calls are TRBV7-9 and TRBJ2-2; D is uncertain. Between the trimmed V and J ends, which lost 5 bases and 7 bases, there was a span of 11 bases. Germline V CDR1 and CDR2: SEHNR, FQNEAQ (reference sequence). This CDR3 is built from 13 residues. Here the CDR3 reads CASSETAHGELFF. The CDR3 DNA reads as TGTGCCAGCAGCGAGACGGCGCACGGGGAGCTGTTTTTT.

The V gene is TRBV2, the J gene TRBJ2-2; D perhaps matches TRBD2 (5 bases). The CDR3 totals 14 residues. CDR1 is SNHLY, CDR2 FYNNEI, per germline. V was trimmed by 1 base and J by 6 bases, leaving 9 bases between them. The CDR3 spells CASSEGLGAGELFF. In DNA form, the CDR3 reads TGTGCCAGCAGTGAAGGGCTCGGGGCCGGGGAGCTGTTTTTT.

CDR3 residues: CASSLTDTGQYF. The CDR3 DNA reads as TGTGCCAGCAGCCTAACTGATACGGGGCAGTACTTC. V is TRBV7-9 and J is TRBJ2-7; no reliable D call. Germline CDR1 and CDR2: SEHNR and FQNEAQ (reference sequence). There are 12 residues in the CDR3. The V end lost 5 bases, the J end lost 9 bases, and 14 bases lay between the germline ends.

The chain carries TRBV20-1 and TRBJ1-5; D uncertain. Trimming removed 3 bases at V and 2 bases at J, with 17 bases between. The CDR3 has 16 residues. Germline CDR1 is DFQATT and CDR2 is SNEGSKA (reference sequence). In nucleotides, the CDR3 is TGCAGTGCTAGGGTACCACTGTCAGTAGGCAATCAGCCCCAGCATTTT. Translation gives CSARVPLSVGNQPQHF.

CDR3 sequence (DNA): TGTGCCAGCAGCAATTTCGGACCTGAGCTGTTTTTT. Translated, it gives CASSNFGPELFF. The rearrangement joins TRBV2 to TRBJ2-2; D gene uncertain. CDR3 length: 12 amino acids. The ends were cut back, 6 bases at V and 11 bases at J, with 13 bases in the middle. Germline CDR1 and CDR2: SNHLY and FYNNEI.

This chain uses TRBV19 with TRBJ1-1; D remains ambiguous. The CDR3 covers 13 residues. The V end lost 6 bases, the J end lost 0 bases, and 8 bases lay between the germline ends. CDR1 LNHDA and CDR2 SQIVND come from the germline V gene (reference sequence). CDR3 DNA: TGTGCCAGTAGACAACTCTTGAACACTGAAGCTTTCTTT. It is translated as CASRQLLNTEAFF.

This chain joins TRBV7-2 and TRBJ2-3; D unresolved. The CDR3 contains 13 residues. Looked up from germline, CDR1 is SGHTA and CDR2 is FQGNSA. The V and J ends lost 7 bases and 5 bases respectively, with 13 bases between them. CDR3 DNA: TGTGCCAGCACCCTTCGGGTGGGAGATACGCAGTATTTT. It is translated as CASTLRVGDTQYF.